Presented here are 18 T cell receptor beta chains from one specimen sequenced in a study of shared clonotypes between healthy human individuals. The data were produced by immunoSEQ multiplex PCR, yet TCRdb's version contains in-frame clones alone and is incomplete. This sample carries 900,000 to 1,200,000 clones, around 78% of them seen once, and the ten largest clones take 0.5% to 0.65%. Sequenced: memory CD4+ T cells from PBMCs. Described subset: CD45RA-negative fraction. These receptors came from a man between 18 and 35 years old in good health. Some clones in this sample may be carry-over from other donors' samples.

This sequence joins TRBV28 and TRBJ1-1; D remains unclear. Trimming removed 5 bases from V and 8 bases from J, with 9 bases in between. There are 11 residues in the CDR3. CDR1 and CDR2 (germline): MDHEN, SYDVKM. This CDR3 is CASSIRVEAFF. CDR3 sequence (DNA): TGTGCCAGCAGTATAAGGGTAGAAGCTTTCTTT.

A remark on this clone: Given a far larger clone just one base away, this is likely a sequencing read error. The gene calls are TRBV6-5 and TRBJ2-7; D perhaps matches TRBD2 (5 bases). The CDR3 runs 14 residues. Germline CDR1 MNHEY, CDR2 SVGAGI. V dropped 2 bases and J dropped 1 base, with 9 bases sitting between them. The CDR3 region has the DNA TGTGCCAGCAGTTACCGGGGTACGTCCTACGAGCAGTACTTC. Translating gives CASSYRGTSYEQYF.

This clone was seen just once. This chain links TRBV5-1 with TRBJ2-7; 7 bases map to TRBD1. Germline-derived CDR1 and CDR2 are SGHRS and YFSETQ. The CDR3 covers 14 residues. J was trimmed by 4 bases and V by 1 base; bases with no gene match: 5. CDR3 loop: CASSLTGAVYEQYF. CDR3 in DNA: TGCGCCAGCAGCTTGACAGGGGCCGTGTACGAGCAGTACTTC.

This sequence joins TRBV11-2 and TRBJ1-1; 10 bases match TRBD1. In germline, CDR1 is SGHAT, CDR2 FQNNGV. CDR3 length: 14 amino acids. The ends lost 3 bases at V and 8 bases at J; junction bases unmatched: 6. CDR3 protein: CASSFPGQGREAFF. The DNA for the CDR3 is TGTGCCAGCAGCTTCCCGGGACAGGGGAGGGAAGCTTTCTTT.

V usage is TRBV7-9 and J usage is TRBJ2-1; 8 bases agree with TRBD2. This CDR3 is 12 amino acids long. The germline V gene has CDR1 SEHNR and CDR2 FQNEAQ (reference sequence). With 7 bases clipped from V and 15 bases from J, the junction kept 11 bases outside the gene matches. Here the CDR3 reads CASTLTGRGGFF. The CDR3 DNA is TGTGCCAGCACCCTGACCGGGAGGGGGGGGTTCTTC. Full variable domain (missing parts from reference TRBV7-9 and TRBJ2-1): DTGVSQNPRHKITKRGQNVTFRCDPISEHNRLYWYRQTLGQGPEFLTYFQNEAQLEKSRLLSDRFSAERPKGSFSTLEIQRTEQGDSAMYLCASTLTGRGGFFGPGTRLTVL.

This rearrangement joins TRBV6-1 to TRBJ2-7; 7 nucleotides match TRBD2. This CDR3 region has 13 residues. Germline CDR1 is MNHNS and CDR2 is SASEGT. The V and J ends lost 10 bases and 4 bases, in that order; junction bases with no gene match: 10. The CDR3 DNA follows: TGTGCCATTTCGCCGGGACTACTTTACGAGCAGTACTTC. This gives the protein CAISPGLLYEQYF.

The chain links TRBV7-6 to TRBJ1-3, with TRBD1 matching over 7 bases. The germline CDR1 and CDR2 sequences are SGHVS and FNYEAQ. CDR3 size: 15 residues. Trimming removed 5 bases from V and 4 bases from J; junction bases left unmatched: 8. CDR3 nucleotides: TGTGCCAGCAGCCCCGGGACAGCAATGGGAAACACCATATATTTT. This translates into CASSPGTAMGNTIYF.

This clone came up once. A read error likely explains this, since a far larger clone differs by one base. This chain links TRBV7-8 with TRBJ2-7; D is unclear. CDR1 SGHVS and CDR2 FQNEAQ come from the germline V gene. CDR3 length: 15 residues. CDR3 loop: CASSFLRYSPYAQYF. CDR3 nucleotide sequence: TGTGCCAGCAGTTTCCTCCGCTACTCACCCTACGCGCAGTACTTC.

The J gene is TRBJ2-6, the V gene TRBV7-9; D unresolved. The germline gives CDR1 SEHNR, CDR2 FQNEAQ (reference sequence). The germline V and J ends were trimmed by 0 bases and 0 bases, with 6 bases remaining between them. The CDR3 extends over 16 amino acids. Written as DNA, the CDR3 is TGTGCCAGCAGCTTAGCCCGGCTCTCTGGGGCCAACGTCCTGACTTTC. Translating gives CASSLARLSGANVLTF.

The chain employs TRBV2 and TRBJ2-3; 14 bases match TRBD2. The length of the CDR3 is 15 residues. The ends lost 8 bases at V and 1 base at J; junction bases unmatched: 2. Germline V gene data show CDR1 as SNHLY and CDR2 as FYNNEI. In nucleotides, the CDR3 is TGTGCCAGCGGGGGACTAGCGGGAGGCACAGATACGCAGTATTTT. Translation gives CASGGLAGGTDTQYF.

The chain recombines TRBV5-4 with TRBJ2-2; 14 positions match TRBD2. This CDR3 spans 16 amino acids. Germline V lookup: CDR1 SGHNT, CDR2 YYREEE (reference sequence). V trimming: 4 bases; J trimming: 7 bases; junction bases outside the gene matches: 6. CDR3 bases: TGTGCCAGCAGCACCGGGACTAGCGGGAGAGTCGGGGAGCTGTTTTTT. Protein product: CASSTGTSGRVGELFF.

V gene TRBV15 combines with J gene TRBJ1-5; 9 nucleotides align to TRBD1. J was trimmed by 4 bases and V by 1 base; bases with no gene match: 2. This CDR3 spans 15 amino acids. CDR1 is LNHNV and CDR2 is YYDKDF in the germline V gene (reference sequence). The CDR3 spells CATSRGGQGNQPQHF. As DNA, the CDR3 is TGTGCCACCAGCAGAGGAGGACAGGGGAATCAGCCCCAGCATTTT.

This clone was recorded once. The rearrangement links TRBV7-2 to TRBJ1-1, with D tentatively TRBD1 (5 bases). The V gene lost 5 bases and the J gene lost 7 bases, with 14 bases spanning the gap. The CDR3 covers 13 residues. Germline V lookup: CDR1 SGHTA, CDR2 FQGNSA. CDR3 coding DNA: TGTGCCAGCAGCGTCAGACAGAGAGGTGAAGCTTTCTTT. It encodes CASSVRQRGEAFF.

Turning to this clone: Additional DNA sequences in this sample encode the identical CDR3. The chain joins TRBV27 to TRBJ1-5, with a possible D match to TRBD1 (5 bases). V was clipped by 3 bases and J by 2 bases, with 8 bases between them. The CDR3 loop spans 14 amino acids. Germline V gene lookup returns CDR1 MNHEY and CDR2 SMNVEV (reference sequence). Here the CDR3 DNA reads TGTGCCAGCAGTTTGGGGGTCGGCAATCAGCCCCAGCATTTT. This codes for CASSLGVGNQPQHF.

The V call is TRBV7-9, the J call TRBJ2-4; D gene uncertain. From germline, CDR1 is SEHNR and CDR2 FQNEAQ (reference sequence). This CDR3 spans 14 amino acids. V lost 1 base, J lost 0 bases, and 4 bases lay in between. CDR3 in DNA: TGTGCCAGCAGCTTAGGGCTAGCCAAAAACATTCAGTACTTC. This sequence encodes CASSLGLAKNIQYF.

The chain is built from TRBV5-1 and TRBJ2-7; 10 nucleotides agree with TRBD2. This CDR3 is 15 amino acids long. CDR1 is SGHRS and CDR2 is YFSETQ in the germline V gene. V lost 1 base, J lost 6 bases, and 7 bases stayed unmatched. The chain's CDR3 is CASSLSGTSASEQYF. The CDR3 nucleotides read TGCGCCAGCAGCTTGTCGGGGACTAGCGCAAGCGAGCAGTACTTC.

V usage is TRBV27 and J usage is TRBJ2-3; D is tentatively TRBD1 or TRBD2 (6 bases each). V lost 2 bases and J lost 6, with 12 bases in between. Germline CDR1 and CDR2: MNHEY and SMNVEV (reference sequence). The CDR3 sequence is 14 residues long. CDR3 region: CASSLGGGMDTQYF. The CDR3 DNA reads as TGTGCCAGCAGTTTAGGAGGGGGGATGGATACGCAGTATTTT.

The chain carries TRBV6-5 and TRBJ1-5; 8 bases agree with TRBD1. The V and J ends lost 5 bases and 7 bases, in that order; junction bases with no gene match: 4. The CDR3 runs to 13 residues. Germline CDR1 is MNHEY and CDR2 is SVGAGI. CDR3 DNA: TGTGCCAGCAGTCCCAGGGGGCCCCAGCCCCAGCATTTT. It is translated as CASSPRGPQPQHF.